The following is a TCR beta chain sequence with its context. The V gene's germline CDR1 is KGHSH and CDR2 LQKENI. CDR3 size: 14 residues. Trimming took 2 bases from V and 7 from J, leaving 12 bases between them. These data originate in a study of blood T cell repertoires in COVID-19. At the level of the study: Italy, Spain and the United States were the sources of the convalescent and acute COVID-19 samples. T cells, B-cell-depleted T cells, or PBMCs supplied cDNA or gDNA.

Original analysis: Cell counts per sample came from amplifying reference gene primers. Clones were read by immunoSEQ multiplex PCR, and TCRdb kept only the in-frame ones, dropping some. D and trimming come from the DNA, and the V and J calls and clone size come from that table. Altogether about 50,000 clones are present, less than 85% being singletons, with the ten largest covering 8.8%. The sample taken for sequencing was peripheral blood. This clonotype originated in a man aged 55 to 70 with acute or convalescent COVID-19. V is TRBV18 and J is TRBJ2-4; possible D gene TRBD1, 6 bases. CDR3 sequence (DNA): TGTGCCAGCTCACCAGCAGGGGCCGGGAACATTCAGTACTTC. The encoded protein is CASSPAGAGNIQYF.